Below, 30 T cell receptor beta chains from the same sample are listed, as sequenced in a study of blood T cell repertoires in COVID-19. Sequenced by immunoSEQ multiplex PCR; TCRdb stores in-frame clones only, minus some. The sample lists 160,000 or so clones, 65% to 90% occurring once. Sequencing was performed on peripheral blood. These receptors came from a human donor in a cohort sampled during active COVID-19.

The CDR3 bases are TGTGCCAGCAGTAGGACTAGCGGGAACTACGAGCAGTACTTC. Encoded protein: CASSRTSGNYEQYF. This chain uses TRBV27 with TRBJ2-7; 12 bases match TRBD2. The V gene end was trimmed by 5 bases and the J gene end by 3 bases; junction bases not matched to a gene: 2. Germline V gene lookup returns CDR1 MNHEY and CDR2 SMNVEV (reference sequence). The CDR3 has 14 residues.

V is TRBV27 and J is TRBJ2-7, with D tentatively TRBD1 (6 bases). Germline V lookup: CDR1 MNHEY, CDR2 SMNVEV (reference sequence). The CDR3 sequence is 12 residues long. V was pared by 8 bases and J by 4 bases, with 12 bases between. CDR3 sequence: CASGWTVYEQYF. The CDR3 DNA sequence: TGTGCCAGCGGGTGGACAGTTTACGAGCAGTACTTC.

This chain joins TRBV12-3 or TRBV12-4 and TRBJ1-1; tentatively, D is TRBD1 (6 bases). V dropped 4 bases and J dropped 8 bases, with 11 bases sitting between them. The CDR3 length is 12 residues. In DNA, the CDR3 is TGTGCCAGCAGTTATGGGGGCACGGAAGCTTTCTTT. It yields the protein CASSYGGTEAFF.

V and J are TRBV6-5 and TRBJ1-5; possible D gene TRBD1, 5 bases. The CDR3 is 15 amino acids. Germline CDR1 MNHEY, CDR2 SVGAGI. V lost 0 bases and J 5 bases, leaving 11 bases between the germline ends. CDR3 loop: CASSYSSGRDQPQHF. DNA of the CDR3: TGTGCCAGCAGTTACTCTTCAGGGAGGGATCAGCCCCAGCATTTT.

This clone was counted a single time. The chain is built from TRBV7-9 and TRBJ2-7; TRBD1 matches at 9 bases. From germline, CDR1 is SEHNR and CDR2 FQNEAQ (reference sequence). The V and J ends lost 5 bases and 2 bases, in that order; junction bases with no gene match: 7. The CDR3 spans 15 residues. CDR3 sequence: CASSPTGTGTYEQYF. In nucleotides, the CDR3 is TGTGCCAGCAGCCCAACAGGGACAGGGACCTACGAGCAGTACTTC.

This chain joins TRBV18 and TRBJ2-7, with a tentative D call TRBD2 (6 bases). The germline V gene encodes CDR1 KGHSH and CDR2 LQKENI. The CDR3 runs to 12 residues. V was clipped by 6 bases and J by 5 bases, with 11 bases between them. CDR3 loop: CASSQTRDEQYF. The CDR3 coding sequence is TGTGCCAGCTCGCAGACTAGGGACGAGCAGTACTTC.

V is TRBV6-6 and J is TRBJ2-5, with 9 positions matching TRBD2. The CDR3 extends over 16 amino acids. V shed 5 bases, J shed 2 bases, and the junction held 9 bases outside the gene matches. CDR1 is MNHNY, CDR2 SVGAGI, per germline (reference sequence). CDR3 nucleotides: TGTGCCAGCAGTCTCAAGCGGGAGGTAACTCAAGAGACCCAGTACTTC. Translated, it gives CASSLKREVTQETQYF.

CDR3 sequence reads: CASSLQASLPDTQYF. The CDR3 coding sequence is TGTGCCAGCAGTCTCCAGGCGAGTCTCCCAGATACGCAGTATTTT. The genes are TRBV6-4 and TRBJ2-3, with D unclear. Looked up from germline, CDR1 is MRHNA and CDR2 is SNTAGT. This CDR3 has 15 residues. Trimming left V 5 bases short and J 4 bases short, with 16 bases between.

The chain recombines TRBV19 with TRBJ1-4, with D possibly matching TRBD1 (6 bases). Germline-derived CDR1 and CDR2 are LNHDA and SQIVND (reference sequence). V gave up 8 bases and J gave up 7 bases, with 17 bases separating them. The CDR3 totals 14 residues. CDR3 sequence (DNA): TGTGCCAGTCGAGGGGGGGCGCTGGGTGAAAAACTGTTTTTT. Protein product: CASRGGALGEKLFF.

This clone was seen a single time. The rearrangement joins TRBV7-8 to TRBJ1-4; D uncertain. Trimming took 4 bases from V and 7 from J, leaving 16 bases between them. This CDR3 is 15 amino acids long. In germline, CDR1 is SGHVS, CDR2 FQNEAQ. CDR3 nucleotides: TGTGCCAGCAGCTCCCCCCATAGATCGGGTGAAAAACTGTTTTTT. This gives the protein CASSSPHRSGEKLFF.

The chain combines TRBV27 with TRBJ1-1; D ambiguous. This CDR3 contains 13 residues. Germline V CDR1 and CDR2: MNHEY, SMNVEV (reference sequence). V was trimmed by 3 bases and J by 0 bases, leaving 5 bases between them. Here the CDR3 reads CASSFRVNTEAFF. As DNA, the CDR3 is TGTGCCAGCAGTTTTCGAGTGAACACTGAAGCTTTCTTT.

V gene TRBV14 combines with J gene TRBJ1-5; TRBD1 agrees at 12 bases. CDR3 length equals 16 residues. V dropped 3 bases and J dropped 7; count of bases not matched to a gene: 7. Germline lookup yields CDR1 SGHDN and CDR2 FVKESK. CDR3 protein: CASSHRDRGLYQPQHF. CDR3 nucleotides: TGTGCCAGCAGCCACCGGGACAGGGGGCTCTACCAGCCCCAGCATTTT.

The chain has TRBV19 and TRBJ2-5; D is undetermined. The germline CDR1 and CDR2 sequences are LNHDA and SQIVND (reference sequence). The CDR3 sequence is 15 residues long. Trimming stripped 0 bases from V and 5 bases from J, with 13 bases between. CDR3 in amino acids: CASSIDHRDPETQYF. The CDR3 bases are TGTGCCAGTAGTATAGATCACAGAGATCCGGAGACCCAGTACTTC. Drawing the rest from reference TRBV19 and TRBJ2-5, the complete variable domain is DGGITQSPKYLFRKEGQNVTLSCEQNLNHDAMYWYRQDPGQGLRLIYYSQIVNDFQKGDIAEGYSVSREKKESFPLTVTSAQKNPTAFYLCASSIDHRDPETQYFGPGTRLLVL.

The V and J genes are TRBV4-3 and TRBJ1-6; no firm D call. Germline assignment: CDR1 LGHNA and CDR2 YSLEER. This CDR3 is 13 amino acids long. With 0 bases removed from V and 7 bases from J, the gap between germline ends came to 4 bases. The CDR3 bases are TGCGCCAGCAGCCAAGACAGAAATTCACCCCTCCACTTT. Its translation: CASSQDRNSPLHF.

This clone showed up just once. The rearrangement joins TRBV6-2 or TRBV6-3 to TRBJ2-7, with 10 bases that match TRBD2. The CDR3 spans 16 residues. The germline gives CDR1 MNHEY, CDR2 SVGEGT. The J segment lost 5 bases and the V segment lost 1 base, leaving 8 bases of the junction unmatched. The chain's CDR3 is CASSYLASGSRDEQYF. The CDR3, as DNA: TGTGCCAGCAGTTACTTGGCTAGCGGGAGTAGGGACGAGCAGTACTTC.

This chain uses TRBV7-9 with TRBJ2-5; TRBD1 matches at 9 bases. J lost 0 bases, V lost 5 bases, and 7 bases had no gene match. Germline V gene data show CDR1 as SEHNR and CDR2 as FQNEAQ (reference sequence). The CDR3 totals 16 residues. The DNA of the CDR3 is TGTGCCAGCAGCAACAACAGGGGGCTATACCAAGAGACCCAGTACTTC. Residues: CASSNNRGLYQETQYF.

The CDR3 DNA is TGTGCCAGCAGTGGGACTAGCGGCACAGATACGCAGTATTTT. This translates into CASSGTSGTDTQYF. The chain joins TRBV6-2 or TRBV6-3 to TRBJ2-3; 10 positions agree with TRBD2. The J segment lost 1 base and the V segment lost 5 bases, leaving 0 bases of the junction unmatched. This CDR3 region has 14 residues. From germline, CDR1 is MNHEY and CDR2 SVGEGT.

The chain is built from TRBV29-1 and TRBJ2-1; 11 nucleotides line up with TRBD2. The CDR3 is made up of 19 amino acids. Trimming took 2 bases from V and 4 from J; bases not matched to a gene: 16. The germline V gene encodes CDR1 SQVTM and CDR2 ANQGSEA. CDR3 nucleotides: TGCAGCGTTGAACGGGGTGGCAGATCAACTAGCGGGAGATACAATGAGCAGTTCTTC. This gives the protein CSVERGGRSTSGRYNEQFF.

The chain is built from TRBV27 and TRBJ1-4, with D perhaps matching TRBD1 (5 bases). From germline, CDR1 is MNHEY and CDR2 SMNVEV (reference sequence). The V end was cut by 5 bases, the J end by 6 bases, with 19 bases between. The CDR3 has 16 residues. CDR3 in amino acids: CASSSRDWGDYEKLFF. The CDR3 coding sequence is TGTGCCAGCAGTAGCCGGGACTGGGGGGATTATGAAAAACTGTTTTTT.

V gene TRBV6-4 combines with J gene TRBJ2-1; unclear D gene. This CDR3 comprises 14 residues. The germline gives CDR1 MRHNA, CDR2 SNTAGT. Trimming pared 0 bases from V and 7 bases from J, leaving 10 bases between. In nucleotides, the CDR3 is TGTGCCAGCAGTGACTCGGCAGAGAGGAATGAGCAGTTCTTC. Its protein is CASSDSAERNEQFF.

The chain employs TRBV25-1 and TRBJ2-7; 10 bases are a match to TRBD1. Germline-derived CDR1 and CDR2 are MGHDK and SYGVNS. The CDR3 contains 14 residues. V trimming: 6 bases; J trimming: 2 bases; junction bases outside the gene matches: 4. This CDR3 is CASRRDRGPYEQYF. CDR3 nucleotides: TGTGCCAGCAGGAGGGACAGGGGCCCCTACGAGCAGTACTTC.

For the CDR3, the DNA is TGTGCCAGCAGGATGGGAGCCAACACCGGGGAGCTGTTTTTT. Its protein is CASRMGANTGELFF. The V and J genes are TRBV3-1 (or the pseudogene TRBV3-2) and TRBJ2-2; D may be TRBD2 (5 bases). Trimming stripped 6 bases from V and 2 bases from J, with 10 bases between. Germline V gene sequence: CDR1 LGHDT, CDR2 YNNKEL (reference sequence). This CDR3 is built from 14 residues.

The chain joins TRBV5-1 to TRBJ2-5; the D is unclear. Deletions cut 4 bases from V and 4 bases from J, with 5 bases between. This CDR3 comprises 11 residues. Looked up from germline, CDR1 is SGHRS and CDR2 is YFSETQ. The CDR3 spells CASSLRETQYF. The CDR3 region has the DNA TGCGCCAGCAGCCTTAGAGAGACCCAGTACTTC.

The J gene is TRBJ2-7, the V gene TRBV5-1; D might be TRBD1 (5 bases). This CDR3 spans 12 amino acids. CDR1 and CDR2 (germline): SGHRS, YFSETQ. V was pared by 4 bases and J by 6 bases, with 11 bases between. Here the CDR3 DNA reads TGCGCCAGCAGCGCAGGGTTGAGCGAGCAGTACTTC. This gives the protein CASSAGLSEQYF.

The chain joins TRBV4-3 to TRBJ1-2, with 8 bases lining up with TRBD1. Germline V gene data show CDR1 as LGHNA and CDR2 as YSLEER. This CDR3 region has 15 residues. The V gene end was trimmed by 4 bases and the J gene end by 3 bases; junction bases not matched to a gene: 7. CDR3 amino acids: CASSPPGQEYYGYTF. The DNA of the CDR3 is TGCGCCAGCAGCCCACCGGGACAGGAGTACTATGGCTACACCTTC.

The chain recombines TRBV27 with TRBJ2-7; the D gene is possibly TRBD2 (5 bases). This CDR3 is built from 14 residues. CDR1 and CDR2 (germline): MNHEY, SMNVEV (reference sequence). Trimming shortened V by 6 bases and J by 4 bases, and 16 bases separated the two germline ends. The DNA for the CDR3 is TGTGCCAGCAGCCCGGGTTACCCGGGGTACGAGCAGTACTTC. This encodes CASSPGYPGYEQYF.

This clone occurred once. CDR3 region: CASKPTQGYNSPLHF. The CDR3 DNA reads as TGTGCCAGTAAGCCGACACAGGGTTATAATTCACCCCTCCACTTT. The chain uses TRBV19 and TRBJ1-6, with a tentative D call TRBD1 (6 bases). Germline V gives CDR1 LNHDA, CDR2 SQIVND (reference sequence). The CDR3 runs 15 residues. V dropped 7 bases and J dropped 4 bases, with 14 bases sitting between them.

The chain combines TRBV19 with TRBJ1-6; 7 bases line up with TRBD1. V gave up 3 bases and J gave up 10 bases; unmatched junction bases: 9. Per the germline V gene, CDR1 is LNHDA and CDR2 is SQIVND (reference sequence). There are 15 residues in the CDR3. CDR3 protein: CASSIQGGSRSPLHF. In DNA form, the CDR3 reads TGTGCCAGTAGTATCCAAGGGGGCTCTCGGTCACCCCTCCACTTT. Full variable domain (remainder filled in from reference TRBV19 and TRBJ1-6): DGGITQSPKYLFRKEGQNVTLSCEQNLNHDAMYWYRQDPGQGLRLIYYSQIVNDFQKGDIAEGYSVSREKKESFPLTVTSAQKNPTAFYLCASSIQGGSRSPLHFGNGTRLTVT.

The V and J genes are TRBV18 and TRBJ2-2; a possible D gene is TRBD1 (5 bases). This CDR3 comprises 13 residues. CDR1 KGHSH and CDR2 LQKENI come from the germline V gene. The V end was cut by 4 bases, the J end by 3 bases, with 6 bases between. Here the CDR3 DNA reads TGTGCCAGCTCACTAGGGGACACCGGGGAGCTGTTTTTT. Encoded protein: CASSLGDTGELFF.

This chain links TRBV9 with TRBJ2-6; a weak D match, TRBD2 (6 bases). Between the trimmed V and J ends, which lost 3 bases and 0 bases, there was a span of 13 bases. The CDR3 is made up of 17 amino acids. CDR1 is SGDLS and CDR2 is YYNGEE in the germline V gene. CDR3 loop: CASSARDWDSGANVLTF. CDR3 sequence (DNA): TGTGCCAGCAGCGCAAGGGACTGGGACTCTGGGGCCAACGTCCTGACTTTC.